The clone carrying this T cell receptor (beta chain) was detected a few times. Antigen specificity is unknown. This specimen belongs to a study of response to subunit inactivated influenza vaccine. Study-level results: Authors suggested each seasonal influenza vaccination recruits few new T cells.

The CDR3 consists of 14 residues. Trimming took 4 bases from V and 8 from J, leaving 18 bases between them. Germline CDR1 SQVTM, CDR2 ANQGSEA. Via MiXCR, TCRdb re-called the RT-PCR reads, giving one row per CDR3 protein. Seen here are 290,000 or so distinct CDR3 sequences, about 20% observed once, and the top ten hold 10%. The sample in question was PBMCs from blood, obtained about 20 months after vaccination. The receptor's source is a man aged 45 to 70 who received an inactivated influenza vaccine. The chain links TRBV29-1 to TRBJ2-1, with D perhaps matching TRBD1 or TRBD2 (5 bases each). CDR3 nucleotides: TGCAGCGTTGGGGGTCGGGGCCCTAGCTATGAGCAGTTCTTC. The encoded protein is CSVGGRGPSYEQFF.